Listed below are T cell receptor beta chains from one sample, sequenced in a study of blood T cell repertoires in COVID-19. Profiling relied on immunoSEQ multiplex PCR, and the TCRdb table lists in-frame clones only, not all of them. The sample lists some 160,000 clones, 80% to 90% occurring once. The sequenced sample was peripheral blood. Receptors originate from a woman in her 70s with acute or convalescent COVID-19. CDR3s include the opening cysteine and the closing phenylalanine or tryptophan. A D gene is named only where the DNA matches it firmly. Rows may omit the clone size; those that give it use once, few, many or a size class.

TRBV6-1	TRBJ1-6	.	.	CASSEVRAEGSPLHF	TGTGCCAGCAGTGAAGTCCGGGCTGAGGGTTCACCCCTCCACTTT
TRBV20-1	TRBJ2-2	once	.	CSASTRGISGTGELFF	TGCAGTGCTAGTACCAGGGGCATTTCGGGCACCGGGGAGCTGTTTTTT
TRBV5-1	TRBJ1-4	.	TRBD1	CASSFGDSNEKLFF	TGCGCCAGCAGCTTTGGGGACAGTAATGAAAAACTGTTTTTT
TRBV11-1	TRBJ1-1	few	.	CASGGNTEAFF	TGTGCCAGCGGAGGGAACACTGAAGCTTTCTTT
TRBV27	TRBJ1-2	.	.	CASSDRINYGYTF	TGTGCCAGCAGTGACAGGATTAACTATGGCTACACCTTC
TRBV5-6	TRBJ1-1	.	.	CASSFPKGDTEAFF	TGTGCCAGCAGCTTTCCGAAGGGGGATACTGAAGCTTTCTTT
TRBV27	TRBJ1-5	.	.	CASRPGLYSNQPQHF	TGTGCCAGCAGACCAGGGCTCTATAGCAATCAGCCCCAGCATTTT
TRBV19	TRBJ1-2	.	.	CASSEARGRGYGYTF	TGTGCCAGTAGCGAGGCCCGAGGTAGGGGCTATGGCTACACCTTC
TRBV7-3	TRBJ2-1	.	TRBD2	CASSTTGGMDEQFF	TGTGCCAGCAGCACGACGGGAGGGATGGATGAGCAGTTCTTC
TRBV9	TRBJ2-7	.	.	CASSPRRQGIYEQYF	TGTGCCAGCAGCCCCCGTCGGCAGGGAATTTACGAGCAGTACTTC
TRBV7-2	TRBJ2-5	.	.	CASSLSPSGTQETQYF	TGTGCCAGCAGCTTAAGTCCCAGCGGGACACAAGAGACCCAGTACTTC
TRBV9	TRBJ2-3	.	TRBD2	CASSVGDRDYDTQYF	TGTGCCAGCAGCGTAGGGGACCGGGACTATGATACGCAGTATTTT
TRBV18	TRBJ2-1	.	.	CASSPPGQRVVGGNEQFF	TGTGCCAGCTCACCACCCGGACAGCGAGTGGTAGGCGGCAATGAGCAGTTCTTC
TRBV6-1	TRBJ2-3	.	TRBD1	CASGGQAYTDTQYF	TGTGCCAGCGGGGGACAGGCTTACACAGATACGCAGTATTTT
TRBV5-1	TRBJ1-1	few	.	CASSLGQSNTEAFF	TGCGCCAGCAGCTTAGGACAGTCGAACACTGAAGCTTTCTTT
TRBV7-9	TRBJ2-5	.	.	CASSQREGQETQYF	TGTGCCAGCAGCCAACGGGAAGGCCAAGAGACCCAGTACTTC
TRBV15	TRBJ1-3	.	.	CATSRDYAGSGNTIYF	TGTGCCACCAGCAGAGATTATGCGGGTTCTGGAAACACCATATATTTT
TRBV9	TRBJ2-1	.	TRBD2	CASSPRRESYNEQFF	TGTGCCAGCAGCCCCCGGCGGGAGTCCTACAATGAGCAGTTCTTC
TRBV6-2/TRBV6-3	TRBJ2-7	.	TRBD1	CASSNRGGEQYF	TGTGCCAGCAGCAACAGGGGCGGCGAGCAGTACTTC
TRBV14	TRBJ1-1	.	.	CASSPGSSWGDTEAFF	TGTGCCAGCAGCCCTGGGTCGTCCTGGGGGGACACTGAAGCTTTCTTT
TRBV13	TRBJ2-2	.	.	CASRPYRQPENTGELFF	TGTGCCAGCAGACCCTACCGACAGCCAGAGAACACCGGGGAGCTGTTTTTT
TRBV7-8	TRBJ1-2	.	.	CASSLLHSGNYGYTF	TGTGCCAGCAGCTTATTACATTCGGGGAACTATGGCTACACCTTC
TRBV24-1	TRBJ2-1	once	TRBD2	CATSDRGLAGSSSYNEQFF	TGTGCCACCAGTGACCGAGGACTAGCGGGGTCGAGCTCCTACAATGAGCAGTTCTTC
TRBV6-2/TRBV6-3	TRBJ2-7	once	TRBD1	CASSYTGTGAYEQYF	TGTGCCAGCAGTTATACCGGGACAGGTGCCTACGAGCAGTACTTC
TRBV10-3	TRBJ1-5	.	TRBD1	CAISESFWKGAGGNQPQHF	TGTGCCATCAGTGAGTCTTTTTGGAAGGGGGCAGGGGGCAATCAGCCCCAGCATTTT
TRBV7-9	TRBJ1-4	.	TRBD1	CASSLTGGNEKLFF	TGTGCCAGCAGCTTGACAGGGGGGAATGAAAAACTGTTTTTT
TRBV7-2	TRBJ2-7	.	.	CASSLVSYEQYF	TGTGCCAGCAGCTTAGTTAGCTACGAGCAGTACTTC
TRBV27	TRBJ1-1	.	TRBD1	CASRQGALGTEAFF	TGTGCCAGCAGGCAGGGGGCGTTGGGCACTGAAGCTTTCTTT
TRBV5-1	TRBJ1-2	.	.	CASSSSGGNYGYTF	TGCGCCAGCAGCTCCTCGGGGGGTAACTATGGCTACACCTTC
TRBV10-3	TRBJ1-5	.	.	CAISVDSNQPQHF	TGTGCCATCAGTGTAGATTCCAATCAGCCCCAGCATTTT
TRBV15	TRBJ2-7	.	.	CATSGRGGVRSYEQYF	TGTGCCACCAGCGGGCGAGGGGGGGTGCGATCCTACGAGCAGTACTTC
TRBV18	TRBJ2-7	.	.	CASSPGTSPYEQYF	TGTGCCAGCTCACCGGGGACATCCCCCTACGAGCAGTACTTC
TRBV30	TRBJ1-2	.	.	CAWSTTGNYGYTF	TGTGCCTGGAGTACCACAGGGAACTATGGCTACACCTTC